A single T cell receptor (beta chain) is shown here with its context. Its antigen is undetermined. The data derive from a study of shared clonotypes between healthy human individuals. Overall study context: Plates per donor: three CD4 naive, three CD4 memory, two CD8 naive, one CD8 memory.

Profiled with immunoSEQ multiplex PCR; TCRdb holds only in-frame clones, not every one. The sample consists of roughly 2.4 million clones, around 95% of them appearing once. Germline-derived CDR1 and CDR2 are LNHDA and SQIVND (reference sequence). The CDR3 is 16 residues long. Trimming removed 3 bases at V and 7 bases at J, with 16 bases between. Study-level points and caveats: Generation probabilities of non-shared clonotypes were lower (relative to those shared by all four donors).

Source material: naive CD4+ T cells sorted from blood. Noted subset: CD45RA+ positively selected. This receptor was taken from a man younger than 35 in good health. V usage is TRBV19 and J usage is TRBJ1-6; tentative D call: TRBD1 (6 bases). The CDR3 region is CASSIARRGLNSPLHF. CDR3 nucleotides: TGTGCCAGTAGTATCGCCCGGAGGGGGTTGAATTCACCCCTCCACTTT.